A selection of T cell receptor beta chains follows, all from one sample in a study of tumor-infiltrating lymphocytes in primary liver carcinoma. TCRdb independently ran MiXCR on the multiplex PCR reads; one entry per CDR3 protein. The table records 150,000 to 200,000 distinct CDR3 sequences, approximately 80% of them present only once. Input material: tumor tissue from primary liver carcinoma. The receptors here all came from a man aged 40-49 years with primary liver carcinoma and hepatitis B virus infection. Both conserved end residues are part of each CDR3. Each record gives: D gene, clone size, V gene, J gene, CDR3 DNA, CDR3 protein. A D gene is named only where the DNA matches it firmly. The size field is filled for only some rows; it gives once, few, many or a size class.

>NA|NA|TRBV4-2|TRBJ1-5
TGTGCCAGCAGCCAATATGCCACAATCAATCAGCCCCAGCATTTT
CASSQYATINQPQHF
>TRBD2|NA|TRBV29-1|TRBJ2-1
TGCAGCATTGGATTAGCGGGAGTTTCCGATGAGCAGTTCTTC
CSIGLAGVSDEQFF
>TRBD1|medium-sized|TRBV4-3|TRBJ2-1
TGCGCCAGCAGCCTGGACAGGGGGGGGAATGAGCAGTTCTTC
CASSLDRGGNEQFF
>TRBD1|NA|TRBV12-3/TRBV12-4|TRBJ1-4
TGTGCCAGCAGTACCTCAGGGACAGAAAAAATGTTTTTT
CASSTSGTEKMFF
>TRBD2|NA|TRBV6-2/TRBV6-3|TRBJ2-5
TGTGCCAGCAGCGAAAGGACTAGCTGGAGGGCCGAAATAACCCAGTACTTC
CASSERTSWRAEITQYF
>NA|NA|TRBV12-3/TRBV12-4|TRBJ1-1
TGTGCTAGCAGTCCGAGCATGGGGCACACTGAAGCTTTCTTT
CASSPSMGHTEAFF
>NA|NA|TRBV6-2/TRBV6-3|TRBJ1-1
TGTGCCAGCAGATATTCCGGGAACACTGAAGCTTTCTTT
CASRYSGNTEAFF
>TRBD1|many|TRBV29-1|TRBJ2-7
TGCAGCGTCCAAGAAGGGGGCCGCTCCTACGAGCAGTACTTC
CSVQEGGRSYEQYF
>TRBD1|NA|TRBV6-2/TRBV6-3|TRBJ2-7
TGTGCCAGCAGCCTCCGGGACAGGGCCGACGAGCTATACTTC
CASSLRDRADELYF
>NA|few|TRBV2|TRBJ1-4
TGTGCCAGCAGTGGGACCCGGTTGTCAACTAATGAAAAACTGTTTTTT
CASSGTRLSTNEKLFF
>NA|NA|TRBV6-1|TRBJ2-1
TGTGCTAGCACCCGTGGGCCCGGGATTACCTACAATGAGCAGTTCTTC
CASTRGPGITYNEQFF
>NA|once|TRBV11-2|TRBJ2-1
TGTGCCAACTGCTTTAGCGTGCCACTCGACAATGAGCAGTTCTTC
CANCFSVPLDNEQFF
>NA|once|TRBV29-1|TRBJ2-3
TGCGGCGTTGAAGATCGCGGGGGCCGGGGCACATATACGCAGTATTTT
CGVEDRGGRGTYTQYF
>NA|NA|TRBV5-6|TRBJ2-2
TGTGTCACCAGCTTGGGTCCGAACACCGGGGAGCTGTTTTTT
CVTSLGPNTGELFF
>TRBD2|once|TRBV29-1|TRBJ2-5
TGCAGCGTTCGGGTTAGCGGGAGTTGGGCAGAGGCCCAGTACTTC
CSVRVSGSWAEAQYF
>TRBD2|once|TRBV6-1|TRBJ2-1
TGTGCCAGAAGTGAAGAAGCGGGAGGAAACAATGGGCAGTTCTTC
CARSEEAGGNNGQFF
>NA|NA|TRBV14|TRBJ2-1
TGTGCCAGCTGTGCCGTAGCGGAATGGGTAAACAATGGGCAGTTCTTC
CASCAVAEWVNNGQFF
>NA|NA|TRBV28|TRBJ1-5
TGTGCCAGCACCCATCATGGCCTCAATCAGCACCAGCATTTT
CASTHHGLNQHQHF
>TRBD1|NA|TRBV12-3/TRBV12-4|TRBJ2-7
TGTGCCAGCAGTTTAGGGCAGGGGGCTACTTACGATAAGTACTTC
CASSLGQGATYDKYF
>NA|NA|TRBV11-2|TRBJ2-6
TGTGCCACCCAGCGCCCCCGCTCTGGGGCCAACTTCCTGACTTTC
CATQRPRSGANFLTF
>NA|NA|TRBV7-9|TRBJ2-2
TGTGCCAGCAGCTTAATTCAGGGTTGGACCGGGGAGCTGTTTTTT
CASSLIQGWTGELFF
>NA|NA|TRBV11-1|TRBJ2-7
TGTATCAGCAGCCGGAACTCCTACGAGCAGTACTTC
CISSRNSYEQYF
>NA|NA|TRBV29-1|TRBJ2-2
TGCACCGTTGACGCAGAGACGAACACCGGGGAGCTGTTTTTT
CTVDAETNTGELFF
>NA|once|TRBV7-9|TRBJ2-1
TGTGCCAACAGCTTAGCCCTAGCGCGGGCCTACAATGAGCAGTTCTTC
CANSLALARAYNEQFF
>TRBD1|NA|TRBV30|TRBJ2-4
TGTGCCTGGAGTAACAGGGGGCTAACCAAAAACATTCAGTACTTC
CAWSNRGLTKNIQYF
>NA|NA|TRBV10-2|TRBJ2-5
TGCGCCAACAGTGAGGATGGACCGGGAGACTGGGAGACCCAGTATTTC
CANSEDGPGDWETQYF
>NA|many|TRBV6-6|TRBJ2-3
TGTGCCAGCAGTCCGGACTCCATTCTGCAGTATTTT
CASSPDSILQYF
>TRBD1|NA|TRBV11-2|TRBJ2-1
TGTGCCAGCAGCTTAACCCAAGACAGGGCTACATACGAGCAGTTCTTC
CASSLTQDRATYEQFF
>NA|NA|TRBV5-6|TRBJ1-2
TGTGCCAGCAGCTTGGAACCACGGGACTACACCTTC
CASSLEPRDYTF
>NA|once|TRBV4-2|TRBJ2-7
TGTGCCAGCAGCCAAGGCACCGTGTCTCACTACGAGCAGTACTTC
CASSQGTVSHYEQYF
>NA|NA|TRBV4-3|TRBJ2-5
TGCGCCAGCAGCCAAGATTGGGGAGCTTACCAAGAGACCCTCTACTTC
CASSQDWGAYQETLYF
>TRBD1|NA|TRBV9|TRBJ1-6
TGTGCCAGCAGCGTGTCGGGACAGGGGGCCGACTATTCACCCCTCCAATTT
CASSVSGQGADYSPLQF
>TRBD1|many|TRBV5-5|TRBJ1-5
TGTGCCAGCAGTATGACAGGGGCCCCAAATCAGCCCCAGCATTTT
CASSMTGAPNQPQHF
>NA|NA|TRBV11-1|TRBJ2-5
TGTGTCAGAAGCCAGCTGAGGGAGACCCAGTACTTC
CVRSQLRETQYF
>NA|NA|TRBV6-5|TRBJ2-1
TGTGCCAGCAGTTCGAAGCGAGCGGAGATCTACAATTTGCAGTTCTTC
CASSSKRAEIYNLQFF
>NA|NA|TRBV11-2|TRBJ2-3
TGTGCCAGCAGCTTAGATCAGGGGGAGACTAGCACAGATATGGAGTATTTT
CASSLDQGETSTDMEYF
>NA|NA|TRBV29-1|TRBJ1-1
TGCAGCGTGGGGATAGGCATGACTAAAGTTTTCTTT
CSVGIGMTKVFF
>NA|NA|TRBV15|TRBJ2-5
TGTGCCACCCTGAGGAGAGCTAATGAGACCCAGTACTTC
CATLRRANETQYF
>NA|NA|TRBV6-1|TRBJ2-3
TGTGCCAGCAGTGAAGTGGTTGCCACGGATACGCACTATTTT
CASSEVVATDTHYF
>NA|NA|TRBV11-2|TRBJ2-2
TGCGCCAGGAGCACAGACTCCGACACCGAGGAGCTGTTTTTT
CARSTDSDTEELFF
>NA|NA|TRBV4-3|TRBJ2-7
TGCGCCAGTAGCCCCAAGGACAGCACCTGCGTGCAGTACTTC
CASSPKDSTCVQYF
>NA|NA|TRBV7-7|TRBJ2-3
TGTGCTAGCAGCTTAGAGGGGGATGCATCAGATACGCAGTATTTT
CASSLEGDASDTQYF
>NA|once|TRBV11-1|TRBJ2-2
TGTGCAAGCAGCTTTACAGGACCCTTCTCCGGGGAGCTGTTTTTT
CASSFTGPFSGELFF
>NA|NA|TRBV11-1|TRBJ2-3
TGTGCCAGCAGCTTGGGGCTAGCGACCACTGTTACGCAGTATTTT
CASSLGLATTVTQYF
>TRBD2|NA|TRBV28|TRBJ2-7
TGTGCCAGCAGCCCAAGGACTAGCAGGCTTTCCTGCGAGCAGTACTTC
CASSPRTSRLSCEQYF
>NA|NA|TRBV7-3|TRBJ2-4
TGTGCCAGCAGCTTGGAGGGGGCCAACATTCAGTACTTC
CASSLEGANIQYF
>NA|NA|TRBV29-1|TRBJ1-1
TGCAGCGTTGGGGCGGTGTGGGGTATGGACACTGAAGCTTTCTTT
CSVGAVWGMDTEAFF